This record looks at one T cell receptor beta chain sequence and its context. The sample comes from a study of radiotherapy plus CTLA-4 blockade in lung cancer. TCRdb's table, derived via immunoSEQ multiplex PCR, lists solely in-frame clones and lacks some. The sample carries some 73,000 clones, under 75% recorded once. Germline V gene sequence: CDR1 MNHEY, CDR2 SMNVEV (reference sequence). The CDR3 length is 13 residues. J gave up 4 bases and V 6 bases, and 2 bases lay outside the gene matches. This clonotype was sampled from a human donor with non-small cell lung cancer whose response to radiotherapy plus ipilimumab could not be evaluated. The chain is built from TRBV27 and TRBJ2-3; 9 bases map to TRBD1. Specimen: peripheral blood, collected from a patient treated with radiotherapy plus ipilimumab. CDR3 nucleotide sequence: TGTGCCAGCAGGGGACAGGGCCCAGATACGCAGTATTTT. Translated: CASRGQGPDTQYF.